This T cell receptor beta chain is from a study of T cell repertoires in ileal Crohn's disease. Some clones are missing from TCRdb's copy, which holds only in-frame ones; the method was immunoSEQ multiplex PCR. The sample comprises about 6,600 clones, about 80% of which are singletons, and 9% to 12% rests with the top ten. The V gene's germline CDR1 is SGHKS and CDR2 YYEKEE (reference sequence). The CDR3 consists of 15 residues. With V trimmed by 3 bases and J by 2 bases, 4 bases remained unmatched. Time point meaning: inflamed ileum from the surgical specimen. The rearrangement uses TRBV5-5 and TRBJ2-7; 11 nucleotides agree with TRBD1. Sequenced material: ileal tissue. This TCR derives from an adult with Crohn's disease. The CDR3 reads CASSSDRGPAYEQYF. The CDR3, as DNA: TGTGCCAGCAGCTCGGACAGGGGGCCTGCCTACGAGCAGTACTTC.